The 29 T cell receptor beta chains in this list originate from one sample, sequenced in a study of shared clonotypes between healthy human individuals. The assay was immunoSEQ multiplex PCR, and TCRdb's table has in-frame clones only and misses some. The table includes fewer than 600,000 clones, around 81% detected once. Sequencing was carried out using PBMCs. These receptors were obtained from a woman between 35 and 50 years old in good health. Some clones in this sample may be carry-over from other donors' samples.

The chain has TRBV6-1 and TRBJ1-2, with D perhaps TRBD1 (6 bases). Trimming cost V 6 bases and J 2 bases, with 16 bases left between them. CDR1 is MNHNS and CDR2 is SASEGT in the germline V gene. The CDR3 extends over 15 amino acids. The chain's CDR3 is CASRQGIEVNYGYTF. The CDR3 DNA follows: TGTGCCAGCAGACAGGGCATTGAGGTAAACTATGGCTACACCTTC.

The chain carries TRBV30 and TRBJ2-1; D is possibly TRBD1 or TRBD2 (5 bases each). Germline CDR1 GTSNPN, CDR2 SVGIG (reference sequence). V lost 3 bases and J lost 2, with 17 bases in between. This CDR3 region has 16 residues. The CDR3 loop reads CAWSGEGTGTYNEQFF. In DNA form, the CDR3 reads TGTGCCTGGAGCGGGGAAGGGACGGGAACCTACAATGAGCAGTTCTTC.

The chain carries TRBV28 and TRBJ2-1; 9 bases line up with TRBD2. CDR3 length: 16 residues. V lost 7 bases to trimming and J lost 5 bases; unmatched junction nucleotides: 12. Per the germline V gene, CDR1 is MDHEN and CDR2 is SYDVKM. The DNA for the CDR3 is TGTGCCAGCATGCGCGGGAGGGCCACAGGGGACAATGAGCAGTTCTTC. It translates to CASMRGRATGDNEQFF.

The gene calls are TRBV6-1 and TRBJ2-1, with D perhaps TRBD2 (5 bases). There are 13 residues in the CDR3. The V gene lost 7 bases and the J gene lost 4 bases, with 11 bases spanning the gap. Germline CDR1 and CDR2: MNHNS and SASEGT. CDR3 DNA: TGTGCCAGCACCGAAGGGAGATACAATGAGCAGTTCTTC. Its protein is CASTEGRYNEQFF.

Note on this clone: This likely reflects a read error, since a far larger clone is one base away. The chain combines TRBV29-1 with TRBJ1-1; TRBD1 might be the D (5 bases). V shed 8 bases and J shed 6 bases, with 16 bases lying between them. Germline values: CDR1 SQVTM, CDR2 ANQGSEA. There are 12 residues in the CDR3. The CDR3 nucleotides are TGCAGCATCGGGGACGGCCTGGCTGAAGCTTTCTTT. Protein: CSIGDGLAEAFF.

The table lists this clone with many counts. This chain joins TRBV6-1 and TRBJ2-2; TRBD1 matches at 8 bases. The germline gives CDR1 MNHNS, CDR2 SASEGT. This CDR3 has 16 residues. Trimming removed 4 bases from V and 6 bases from J; junction bases left unmatched: 10. CDR3 amino acids: CASSASSDRAAGELFF. The CDR3 DNA sequence: TGTGCCAGCAGTGCCTCGTCGGACAGGGCGGCCGGGGAGCTGTTTTTT.

V and J are TRBV25-1 and TRBJ2-3, with TRBD2 matching 8 bases. The V and J ends lost 9 bases and 3 bases, in that order; junction bases with no gene match: 8. Germline loops: CDR1 MGHDK, CDR2 SYGVNS. The CDR3 loop spans 14 amino acids. Here the CDR3 DNA reads TGTGCCAGTAGTAGCGGGATTAAGACAGATACGCAGTATTTT. Protein product: CASSSGIKTDTQYF.

V gene TRBV5-1 combines with J gene TRBJ2-1, with D possibly TRBD2 on 5 matching bases. Trimming left V 0 bases short and J 6 bases short, with 19 bases between. Germline-derived CDR1 and CDR2 are SGHRS and YFSETQ. There are 17 residues in the CDR3. CDR3 amino acids: CASSLGALRAAANEQFF. CDR3 DNA: TGCGCCAGCAGCTTGGGGGCGTTGCGGGCGGCGGCCAATGAGCAGTTCTTC.

The rearrangement joins TRBV15 to TRBJ2-7; TRBD1 matches 8 bases. The CDR3 runs 14 residues. Germline CDR1 is LNHNV and CDR2 is YYDKDF (reference sequence). The V segment lost 5 bases and the J segment 3 bases; nucleotides outside the gene matches: 6. The CDR3 DNA reads as TGTGCCACCAGCCCTCGGACAGGGCTCTACGAGCAGTACTTC. Residues: CATSPRTGLYEQYF.

The chain uses TRBV5-8 and TRBJ2-3, with D tentatively TRBD1 (5 bases). V lost 4 bases and J 0 bases, leaving 21 bases between the germline ends. CDR3 length: 18 amino acids. Germline CDR1 reads SGHTS; CDR2 reads YDEGEE. This CDR3 reads CASSLQGFGAPSTDTQYF. Written as DNA, the CDR3 is TGTGCCAGCAGCCTCCAGGGATTCGGCGCTCCTAGCACAGATACGCAGTATTTT.

The chain recombines TRBV7-9 with TRBJ2-3; perhaps D is TRBD1 or TRBD2 (5 bases each). The ends were cut back, 4 bases at V and 11 bases at J, with 16 bases in the middle. Germline V gene sequence: CDR1 SEHNR, CDR2 FQNEAQ (reference sequence). This CDR3 region has 13 residues. CDR3 nucleotides: TGTGCCAGCAGCTCGACGGGGCTCCGGAGGCAGTATTTT. As protein: CASSSTGLRRQYF.

This clone was recorded once. This chain links TRBV19 with TRBJ2-7; D gene ambiguous. V lost 2 bases and J lost 4, with 9 bases in between. This CDR3 has 13 amino acids. The germline V gene has CDR1 LNHDA and CDR2 SQIVND (reference sequence). The CDR3 here is CASSITTDYEQYF. CDR3 DNA sequence: TGTGCCAGTAGTATAACAACAGATTACGAGCAGTACTTC.

As for this clone: One junction end does not reproduce the germline sequence, and a read error may be involved. The J gene is TRBJ2-5, the V gene TRBV15; 9 bases line up with TRBD2. The CDR3 loop spans 16 amino acids. Germline-derived CDR1 and CDR2 are LNHNV and YYDKDF (reference sequence). CDR3 sequence reads: CATSRDIGGRGETQYF. In DNA form, the CDR3 reads TGCGCCACCAGCAGAGATATCGGCGGGAGGGGAGAGACCCAGTACTTC.

The rearrangement uses TRBV30 and TRBJ2-7; the D is unclear. Germline assignment: CDR1 GTSNPN and CDR2 SVGIG (reference sequence). The CDR3 runs 13 residues. The V end lost 1 base, the J end lost 3 bases, and 10 bases lay between the germline ends. The CDR3 region is CAWSGPGSYEQYF. The CDR3 nucleotides are TGTGCCTGGAGTGGTCCAGGCAGCTACGAGCAGTACTTC.

The V gene is TRBV18, the J gene TRBJ2-7; D assignment may be TRBD1 or TRBD2 (5 bases each). Between the trimmed V and J ends, which lost 1 base and 7 bases, there was a span of 17 bases. Germline V gene sequence: CDR1 KGHSH, CDR2 LQKENI. CDR3 length equals 15 residues. Here the CDR3 reads CASSPLDGGRREQYF. DNA of the CDR3: TGTGCCAGCTCACCACTTGATGGGGGACGCAGAGAGCAGTACTTC.

Remarks on this clone: Germline is not matched at one junction end, which may reflect a read error. J is TRBJ2-5 and V is TRBV30; 7 nucleotides agree with TRBD2. Per germline, CDR1 GTSNPN and CDR2 SVGIG (reference sequence). The CDR3 is 14 amino acids. In DNA form, the CDR3 reads TGTGCCTGGAGTGTGGGACTACACCAAGAGGCCCAGTACTTC. Its protein product is CAWSVGLHQEAQYF.

Remarks on this clone: A much more abundant neighbour one base away suggests this may be a read error. The gene calls are TRBV30 and TRBJ1-1; D might be TRBD1 (6 bases). There are 14 residues in the CDR3. The V gene's germline CDR1 is GTSNPN and CDR2 SVGIG (reference sequence). In DNA, the CDR3 is TGTGCCTGGAAAGCGGGACATCGGAACACTGAATCTTTCTTT. This encodes CAWKAGHRNTESFF.

The chain carries TRBV9 and TRBJ1-2; D is possibly TRBD1 (5 bases). Germline V CDR1 and CDR2: SGDLS, YYNGEE. The CDR3 runs 13 residues. V lost 1 base and J 3 bases, leaving 7 bases between the germline ends. CDR3: CASSVQGDYGYTF. In DNA, the CDR3 is TGTGCCAGCAGCGTACAGGGAGACTATGGCTACACCTTC.

This clone was counted a single time. The CDR3 DNA sequence: TGTGCCAGCAGTTCCTCAACAAGCTCCCAGTTCTTC. This codes for CASSSSTSSQFF. The rearrangement uses TRBV6-1 and TRBJ2-1, with no clear D. The CDR3 is made up of 12 amino acids. Germline CDR1 is MNHNS and CDR2 is SASEGT. Trimming took 5 bases from V and 13 from J, leaving 15 bases between them.

V usage is TRBV28 and J usage is TRBJ2-7; TRBD2 is a possible D gene (7 bases). The germline V gene has CDR1 MDHEN and CDR2 SYDVKM. Trimming took off 6 bases at V and 1 base at J, with 16 bases between the two ends. The length of the CDR3 is 15 residues. The CDR3 here is CASSPGGGRSYEQYF. The CDR3 DNA reads TGTGCCAGCAGCCCCGGGGGCGGGAGATCCTACGAGCAGTACTTC.

The count of this clone is one. This rearrangement joins TRBV6-6 to TRBJ2-2, with D tentatively TRBD1 (5 bases). The length of the CDR3 is 12 residues. V was trimmed by 11 bases and J by 4 bases, leaving 11 bases between them. Germline V gives CDR1 MNHNY, CDR2 SVGAGI (reference sequence). CDR3 in DNA: TGTGCCGGGGCAGGGCTCACCGGGGAGCTGTTTTTT. It translates to CAGAGLTGELFF.

J is TRBJ2-7 and V is TRBV19; D uncertain. The V end lost 5 bases, the J end lost 0 bases, and 11 bases lay between the germline ends. Germline CDR1 is LNHDA and CDR2 is SQIVND (reference sequence). This CDR3 region has 14 residues. The CDR3 DNA reads TGTGCCAGTAGTCGCCAAGCGAACTCCTACGAGCAGTACTTC. Protein product: CASSRQANSYEQYF.

V is TRBV28 and J is TRBJ1-4; D unclear. Germline values: CDR1 MDHEN, CDR2 SYDVKM. This CDR3 contains 16 residues. The V and J ends lost 5 bases and 2 bases respectively, with 15 bases between them. The CDR3 region is CASSLPGGRTNEKLFF. In nucleotides, the CDR3 is TGTGCCAGCAGTCTTCCGGGTGGGCGGACTAATGAAAAACTGTTTTTT.

The rearrangement links TRBV6-1 to TRBJ2-7, with 7 nucleotides matching TRBD1. The germline gives CDR1 MNHNS, CDR2 SASEGT. This CDR3 is built from 15 residues. The ends lost 2 bases at V and 1 base at J; junction bases unmatched: 5. This chain's CDR3 is CASSETQGKSYEQYF. CDR3 in DNA: TGTGCCAGCAGTGAAACACAGGGGAAGTCCTACGAGCAGTACTTC.

On this clone itself: A read error is likely here: a far larger clone is one base away. The rearrangement uses TRBV28 and TRBJ2-7; tentatively, D is TRBD2 (6 bases). The CDR3 is made up of 15 amino acids. Between the trimmed V and J ends, which lost 2 bases and 1 base, there was a span of 12 bases. Germline values: CDR1 MDHEN, CDR2 SYDVKM. Written as DNA, the CDR3 is TGTGCCAGCAGTTTACGGGGGACTGGATCCTACGAGCAGTACTTC. Translated, it gives CASSLRGTGSYEQYF.

The chain carries TRBV6-1 and TRBJ1-5, with D perhaps TRBD1 (6 bases). The CDR3 sequence is 13 residues long. Germline-derived CDR1 and CDR2 are MNHNS and SASEGT. Trimming took off 6 bases at V and 4 bases at J, with 10 bases between the two ends. CDR3 DNA sequence: TGTGCCAGCAGACAGGGACAAAATCAGCCCCAGCATTTT. Residues: CASRQGQNQPQHF.

The V call is TRBV6-1, the J call TRBJ1-5, with D possibly TRBD1 on 6 matching bases. The length of the CDR3 is 14 residues. The germline V and J ends were trimmed by 7 bases and 0 bases, with 10 bases remaining between them. CDR1 MNHNS and CDR2 SASEGT come from the germline V gene. The CDR3 reads CASTRDTSNQPQHF. CDR3 coding DNA: TGTGCCAGCACCCGGGACACTAGCAATCAGCCCCAGCATTTT.

This clone was picked up a small number of times. The chain joins TRBV19 to TRBJ2-2; the D gene is possibly TRBD2 (5 bases). With 8 bases removed from V and 6 bases from J, the gap between germline ends came to 7 bases. Germline V lookup: CDR1 LNHDA, CDR2 SQIVND (reference sequence). CDR3 length: 11 amino acids. The CDR3 sequence: CASQRAGELFF. In DNA, the CDR3 is TGTGCCAGTCAGAGGGCCGGGGAGCTGTTTTTT.

To note about this clone: Given a far larger clone just one base away, this is likely a sequencing read error. The chain joins TRBV30 to TRBJ2-5; D uncertain. This CDR3 has 12 amino acids. Germline CDR1 is GTSNPN and CDR2 is SVGIG (reference sequence). CDR3 residues: CVWRTDQETQYF. Here the CDR3 DNA reads TGTGTCTGGAGAACGGACCAAGAGACCCAGTACTTC.